This is a list of T cell receptor beta chains from one sample in a study of control samples from healthy donors and cancer patients. Only in-frame clones appear in the TCRdb table, and some are missing; sequencing was by immunoSEQ multiplex PCR. There are 100,000 to 150,000 clones in the sample; around 90% occur only once, and around 9.4% lies in the top ten. The sequenced sample consisted of blood. The receptors derive from a man aged 40-49 years in good health. Each CDR3 is given with its conserved first and last residue. A D gene is named only where the DNA matches it firmly. A row's size may be missing; if present it is once, few, many or a size class.

>TRBV21-1|.|TRBJ1-2|.
CASSTDRGPDGYTF
TGTGCCAGCAGCACAGACAGGGGGCCGGATGGCTACACCTTC
>TRBV15|TRBD1|TRBJ1-2|.
CATSRTRTGDDYGYTF
TGTGCCACCAGCAGAACCCGGACAGGGGACGACTATGGCTACACCTTC
>TRBV6-6|TRBD1|TRBJ1-1|.
CASSTTGGTEAFF
TGTGCCAGCAGTACAACAGGGGGCACTGAAGCTTTCTTT
>TRBV6-5|.|TRBJ1-6|.
CAVRRQTNSPLHF
TGTGCCGTACGGCGACAGACAAATTCACCCCTCCACTTT
>TRBV4-1|TRBD2|TRBJ2-7|once
CASSQPTSGGSYEQYF
TGCGCCAGCAGCCAACCAACTAGCGGGGGCTCCTACGAGCAGTACTTC
>TRBV27|.|TRBJ2-7|.
CASSLSGGYEQYF
TGTGCCAGCAGTTTATCTGGGGGATACGAGCAGTACTTC
>TRBV29-1|.|TRBJ2-7|once
CSVAGGGAAYEQYF
TGCAGCGTGGCAGGGGGAGGGGCGGCCTACGAGCAGTACTTC
>TRBV5-8|.|TRBJ1-3|.
CASSPGGGSLSGNTIYF
TGTGCCAGCAGCCCGGGGGGGGGCAGCCTCTCTGGAAACACCATATATTTT
>TRBV29-1|.|TRBJ1-3|.
CSALGGTGNTIYF
TGCAGCGCATTAGGGGGAACTGGAAACACCATATATTTT
>TRBV2|TRBD1|TRBJ2-5|.
CATQGGETQYF
TGTGCCACACAGGGGGGAGAGACCCAGTACTTC
>TRBV14|TRBD1|TRBJ2-5|.
CASSRNRGQETQYF
TGTGCCAGCAGCCGAAACAGGGGGCAAGAGACCCAGTACTTC
>TRBV4-1|TRBD1|TRBJ1-5|.
CASSQLGQGRDQPQHF
TGCGCCAGCAGCCAACTCGGACAGGGGAGGGATCAGCCCCAGCATTTT
>TRBV30|.|TRBJ1-2|.
CAWILDKRQPFTF
TGTGCCTGGATTTTGGACAAGAGACAGCCCTTCACCTTC
>TRBV7-2|TRBD1|TRBJ1-4|.
CASSLVGQVNEKLFF
TGTGCCAGCAGCTTAGTGGGACAGGTTAATGAAAAACTGTTTTTT
>TRBV9|.|TRBJ1-1|.
CASSVVSAPGAFF
TGTGCCAGCAGCGTAGTTTCAGCCCCGGGAGCTTTCTTT
>TRBV5-4|.|TRBJ2-3|.
CASRSGANTDTQYF
TGTGCCAGCAGGTCCGGGGCAAACACAGATACGCAGTATTTT
>TRBV5-8|.|TRBJ2-2|.
CASSLAYLKDTGELFF
TGTGCCAGCAGCTTGGCCTACCTAAAGGACACCGGGGAGCTGTTTTTT
>TRBV5-1|TRBD2|TRBJ2-3|once
CASTGTSRLDTQYF
TGCGCCAGCACCGGGACTAGCCGCTTGGATACGCAGTATTTT
>TRBV4-1|TRBD1|TRBJ2-2|once
CASSQEETGRVTGELFF
TGCGCCAGCAGCCAAGAGGAGACAGGGCGTGTCACCGGGGAGCTGTTTTTT
>TRBV9|.|TRBJ1-2|.
CASSVGPGANYGYTF
TGTGCCAGCAGCGTAGGCCCTGGAGCTAACTATGGCTACACCTTC
>TRBV12-3/TRBV12-4|TRBD2|TRBJ2-5|.
CASRFAGVETQYF
TGTGCCAGCAGATTCGCGGGGGTCGAGACCCAGTACTTC
>TRBV7-9|.|TRBJ2-2|.
CASSLAGADTGELFF
TGTGCCAGCAGCTTAGCGGGGGCCGACACCGGGGAGCTGTTTTTT
>TRBV4-2|TRBD2|TRBJ2-1|once
CASSQDWGPGTSYEQFF
TGTGCCAGCAGCCAAGATTGGGGGCCAGGGACTAGCTATGAGCAGTTCTTC
>TRBV5-8|.|TRBJ2-5|few
CASRKNEETQYF
TGTGCCAGCAGGAAAAACGAGGAGACCCAGTACTTC
>TRBV11-3|.|TRBJ1-3|.
CASSLEGLGRRFSGNTIYF
TGTGCCAGCAGCTTAGAAGGTCTGGGCAGGCGCTTCTCTGGAAACACCATATATTTT
>TRBV7-2|TRBD2|TRBJ2-2|.
CAGGRGSAGELFF
TGTGCCGGAGGGAGGGGCTCGGCCGGGGAGCTGTTTTTT
>TRBV5-6|.|TRBJ2-7|.
CASSLGGPPLEQYF
TGTGCCAGCAGCTTGGGAGGGCCACCCCTCGAGCAGTACTTC
>TRBV6-1|.|TRBJ1-2|.
CASSEWLSNYGYTF
TGTGCCAGCAGTGAATGGCTATCTAACTATGGCTACACCTTC
>TRBV5-1|TRBD2|TRBJ2-3|.
CASSLENNSGGTQYF
TGCGCCAGCAGCTTGGAGAATAATAGCGGGGGGACGCAGTATTTT
>TRBV2|.|TRBJ1-2|.
CASGTRSGYTF
TGTGCCAGCGGGACTAGGAGTGGCTACACCTTC
>TRBV19|.|TRBJ2-1|.
CASSSGVGIYNEQFF
TGTGCCAGTAGCTCCGGGGTCGGGATCTACAATGAGCAGTTCTTC
>TRBV7-9|TRBD1|TRBJ2-7|few
CASSLGAHRGEQYF
TGTGCCAGCAGCTTAGGGGCCCACAGGGGCGAGCAGTACTTC
>TRBV5-1|TRBD2|TRBJ2-1|few
CASSLAGGAPPQQFF
TGCGCCAGCAGCCTGGCGGGGGGAGCACCGCCACAGCAGTTCTTC
>TRBV2|.|TRBJ1-2|once
CASRRDLYGYTF
TGTGCCAGCAGGAGGGATTTGTATGGCTACACCTTC
>TRBV18|.|TRBJ1-1|.
CASSPDSHRNTEAFF
TGTGCCAGCTCACCGGACTCCCACCGAAACACTGAAGCTTTCTTT
>TRBV14|.|TRBJ1-1|.
CASSQDGHQNTEAFF
TGTGCCAGCAGCCAAGACGGACACCAGAACACTGAAGCTTTCTTT
>TRBV2|.|TRBJ2-2|.
CASSGARGGGTGELFF
TGTGCCAGCAGTGGAGCCAGGGGCGGTGGCACCGGGGAGCTGTTTTTT
>TRBV7-6|TRBD1|TRBJ1-2|.
CASSPRDRGGYTF
TGTGCCAGCAGCCCACGGGACAGGGGTGGCTACACCTTC